This T cell receptor beta chain is from a study of regulatory T cells in long-lasting Graves disease. Study information: Newly diagnosed Graves' patients had under 3 months of antithyroid drugs.

This clonotype was observed at least ten times. The TCR beta library used iRepertoire HTBI primers with Arm-PCR amplification of CDR3. TCRdb passed the multiplex PCR reads through MiXCR, listing each CDR3 protein once. The table includes over 200,000 distinct CDR3 sequences, 15% to 20% detected once. Sample time point: newly diagnosed GD, antithyroid drugs for less than 3 months. RNA from PBMCs was the source of the TCR library. This sample also appeared in a second study, on T cells in Graves' hyperthyroidism and ophthalmopathy. From that paper: The hyperthyroidism was newly diagnosed and had lasted under 2 months; the patients were aged 18 to 65. Clinicians diagnosed patients from clinical symptoms, serum thyroxine and TRAb, thyroid ultrasound and orbital computed tomography.

This TCR was recovered from a woman under 40 with Graves disease. The material was peripheral blood mononuclear cells (PBMCs), obtained at new diagnosis, from a patient treated with antithyroid drugs.

The CDR3 spells CASSSSLSGTSGTYEQYF. CDR3 sequence (DNA): TGTGCCAGCAGTTCCTCCCTGTCTGGGACTAGCGGTACCTACGAGCAGTACTTC. V gene TRBV6-2 or TRBV6-3 combines with J gene TRBJ2-7, with TRBD2 matching over 11 bases. V lost 4 bases to trimming and J lost 2 bases; unmatched junction nucleotides: 13. The CDR3 contains 18 residues. Per germline, CDR1 MNHEY and CDR2 SVGEGT.